The 8 T cell receptor beta chains reported below all come from one sample, sequenced in a study of blood T cell repertoires in COVID-19. Repertoires were generated with immunoSEQ multiplex PCR, while TCRdb's copy carries only in-frame clones and drops some. The data show 30,000 to 45,000 clones, with roughly 89% seen just once and around 7% held by the top ten. The source material was peripheral blood. All receptors derive from a human donor in a cohort sampled during active COVID-19.

The chain recombines TRBV7-9 with TRBJ2-5, with 10 positions matching TRBD2. Germline loops: CDR1 SEHNR, CDR2 FQNEAQ (reference sequence). CDR3 length: 14 amino acids. The V gene end was trimmed by 2 bases and the J gene end by 4 bases; junction bases not matched to a gene: 1. CDR3 in amino acids: CASSLPSGRETQYF. CDR3 nucleotides: TGTGCCAGCAGCTTACCTAGCGGGAGAGAGACCCAGTACTTC.

The chain combines TRBV6-1 with TRBJ2-5, with 7 positions matching TRBD2. Germline V gene sequence: CDR1 MNHNS, CDR2 SASEGT. V shed 0 bases, J shed 9 bases, and the junction held 7 bases outside the gene matches. This CDR3 spans 14 amino acids. CDR3 bases: TGTGCCAGCAGTGAAGCTGTACTAGCGAGGGCCCAGTACTTC. This translates into CASSEAVLARAQYF.

The chain uses TRBV10-3 and TRBJ2-7; TRBD1 aligns across 9 bases. The germline V gene encodes CDR1 ENHRY and CDR2 SYGVKD. Trimming removed 6 bases from V and 0 bases from J; junction bases left unmatched: 3. This CDR3 is 14 amino acids long. CDR3 residues: CAISRTGDSYEQYF. CDR3 DNA: TGTGCCATCAGCAGGACAGGGGACTCCTACGAGCAGTACTTC.

V usage is TRBV6-7 and J usage is TRBJ1-1; D may be TRBD1 (5 bases). TRBV6-7 is an ORF, with its function uncertain. CDR3 length: 15 amino acids. V was clipped by 2 bases and J by 3 bases, with 13 bases between them. The CDR3 loop is CASSYPDNRDTEAFF. The CDR3 coding sequence is TGTGCCAGCAGTTACCCGGACAACCGCGACACTGAAGCTTTCTTT.

The chain uses TRBV19 and TRBJ2-5; D not resolved. Germline V gives CDR1 LNHDA, CDR2 SQIVND (reference sequence). The CDR3 contains 13 residues. Trimming cost V 5 bases and J 5 bases, with 12 bases left between them. CDR3 loop: CASSGSGVETQYF. The CDR3 coding sequence is TGTGCCAGTAGTGGGTCGGGTGTTGAGACCCAGTACTTC.

Details on this clone: Other DNA sequences in the sample encode the same CDR3. The chain employs TRBV6-1 and TRBJ2-3; D may be TRBD1 (5 bases). The germline V and J ends were trimmed by 0 bases and 0 bases, with 7 bases remaining between them. The CDR3 runs to 15 residues. The germline V gene encodes CDR1 MNHNS and CDR2 SASEGT. DNA of the CDR3: TGTGCCAGCAGTGAAGCGCCAGGGAGCACAGATACGCAGTATTTT. This gives the protein CASSEAPGSTDTQYF.

The chain carries TRBV4-2 and TRBJ2-3; D may be TRBD2 (6 bases). This CDR3 is built from 15 residues. V was clipped by 1 base and J by 5 bases, with 13 bases between them. Germline CDR1 reads LGHNA; CDR2 reads YNFKEQ. The CDR3 protein is CASSQGGEIVDTQYF. The CDR3 region has the DNA TGTGCCAGCAGCCAAGGGGGGGAGATTGTAGATACGCAGTATTTT.

CDR3 sequence: CASSQYRDSNEQFF. DNA of the CDR3: TGTGCCAGCAGCCAGTACCGGGACAGCAATGAGCAGTTCTTC. This chain uses TRBV14 with TRBJ2-1, with TRBD1 matching 7 bases. Germline V CDR1 and CDR2: SGHDN, FVKESK. V shed 3 bases and J 6 bases; nucleotides not matched to a gene: 5. The CDR3 sequence is 14 residues long.